The 31 T cell receptor beta chains reported below all come from one sample, sequenced in a study of cytomegalovirus exposure and HLA in healthy donors. The PCR was carried out with 60 Vbeta primers and 13 Jbeta primers. The repertoire was sequenced with immunoSEQ multiplex PCR; TCRdb's copy has only in-frame clones and lacks some. With about 130,000 clones in the sample, the ten largest clones hold over 1.5%. Sequencing was performed on PBMCs. Receptor source: a man aged 18 to 29 in good health and CMV-seronegative.

This sequence joins TRBV5-1 and TRBJ2-7; tentatively, D is TRBD2 (6 bases). This CDR3 comprises 15 residues. Trimming cost V 0 bases and J 4 bases, with 14 bases left between them. Germline V gives CDR1 SGHRS, CDR2 YFSETQ. The CDR3 reads CASSLEQGLFYEQYF. The CDR3 bases are TGCGCCAGCAGCTTGGAGCAGGGACTCTTTTACGAGCAGTACTTC.

The chain uses TRBV5-1 and TRBJ1-3; D ambiguous. CDR1 SGHRS and CDR2 YFSETQ come from the germline V gene. V lost 0 bases and J 3 bases, leaving 10 bases between the germline ends. There are 15 residues in the CDR3. This CDR3 reads CASSLAEGIGNTIYF. CDR3 nucleotides: TGCGCCAGCAGCTTGGCCGAGGGAATTGGAAACACCATATATTTT.

The rearrangement joins TRBV27 to TRBJ2-1; 7 bases map to TRBD2. Losses at the gene ends were 3 bases for V and 7 bases for J; bases not matched to a gene: 6. The CDR3 length is 14 residues. The V gene's germline CDR1 is MNHEY and CDR2 SMNVEV (reference sequence). Written as DNA, the CDR3 is TGTGCCAGCAGTTTTCGCGGGAGTGAAAATGAGCAGTTCTTC. It specifies CASSFRGSENEQFF.

V usage is TRBV14 and J usage is TRBJ1-1, with D unresolved. This CDR3 region has 17 residues. V gave up 3 bases and J gave up 1 base, with 18 bases separating them. The V gene's germline CDR1 is SGHDN and CDR2 FVKESK. Here the CDR3 DNA reads TGTGCCAGCAGCCATCGCTCGGGGATTGGGCCGAACACTGAAGCTTTCTTT. Translating gives CASSHRSGIGPNTEAFF.

The chain is built from TRBV5-4 and TRBJ2-7; D may be TRBD1 (5 bases). The germline gives CDR1 SGHNT, CDR2 YYREEE (reference sequence). V shed 4 bases and J shed 0 bases, with 14 bases lying between them. The CDR3 is made up of 15 amino acids. CDR3 in DNA: TGTGCCAGCAGCCGTACGACAGCCTCCTCCTACGAGCAGTACTTC. It yields the protein CASSRTTASSYEQYF.

The chain combines TRBV7-2 with TRBJ2-2; D is undetermined. V was trimmed by 5 bases and J by 4 bases, leaving 11 bases between them. Looked up from germline, CDR1 is SGHTA and CDR2 is FQGNSA. The CDR3 covers 14 residues. This CDR3 is CASSATVTTGELFF. DNA for the CDR3: TGTGCCAGCAGCGCCACAGTGACCACCGGGGAGCTGTTTTTT.

CDR3 bases: TGTGCCAGCAGTGAAGAGGGCGGGACAGGGACTGAGCAGTTCTTC. Protein sequence: CASSEEGGTGTEQFF. The chain recombines TRBV2 with TRBJ2-1; TRBD1 aligns across 9 bases. The CDR3 has 15 residues. Losses at the gene ends were 1 base for V and 9 bases for J; bases not matched to a gene: 7. CDR1 is SNHLY and CDR2 is FYNNEI in the germline V gene.

This chain joins TRBV10-3 and TRBJ2-7, with no clear D. The V gene lost 2 bases and the J gene lost 2 bases, with 10 bases spanning the gap. The CDR3 is 14 amino acids. The germline gives CDR1 ENHRY, CDR2 SYGVKD. CDR3 nucleotides: TGTGCCATCAGTGAGGGGCCAGCCGCCTACGAGCAGTACTTC. This encodes CAISEGPAAYEQYF.

The chain has TRBV6-6 and TRBJ1-1, with a possible D match to TRBD1 (6 bases). Trimming removed 8 bases from V and 7 bases from J, with 17 bases in between. CDR3 size: 13 residues. Germline CDR1 MNHNY, CDR2 SVGAGI (reference sequence). CDR3 DNA sequence: TGTGCCAGCTACGACAGGTCTGCTCTTGAAGCTTTCTTT. This gives the protein CASYDRSALEAFF.

V usage is TRBV6-6 and J usage is TRBJ2-3; 7 bases agree with TRBD2. CDR1 is MNHNY and CDR2 is SVGAGI in the germline V gene (reference sequence). V lost 6 bases, J lost 9 bases, and 12 bases stayed unmatched. CDR3 length: 14 amino acids. CDR3 DNA: TGTGCCAGCAGCCCCGTAGCGGGTCCCGGAACGCAGTATTTT. Translating it yields CASSPVAGPGTQYF.

The chain links TRBV29-1 to TRBJ2-7, with D possibly matching TRBD1 (6 bases). The CDR3 loop spans 11 amino acids. Trimming took off 6 bases at V and 6 bases at J, with 12 bases between the two ends. The germline V gene encodes CDR1 SQVTM and CDR2 ANQGSEA. The CDR3 DNA reads TGCAGCGTATCAGGGGTCCGCGAGCAGTACTTC. It codes for CSVSGVREQYF.

This chain links TRBV9 with TRBJ2-7; TRBD1 might be the D (6 bases). Germline V gene lookup returns CDR1 SGDLS and CDR2 YYNGEE. The V and J ends lost 4 bases and 6 bases respectively, with 17 bases between them. The length of the CDR3 is 14 residues. The CDR3 nucleotides read TGTGCCAGCAGCCCCCAGGCAGGGGTAGGCGAGCAGTACTTC. Translated, it gives CASSPQAGVGEQYF.

The J gene is TRBJ1-2, the V gene TRBV5-1, with 8 bases fitting TRBD1. Per germline, CDR1 SGHRS and CDR2 YFSETQ. J lost 0 bases, V lost 3 bases, and 4 bases had no gene match. The CDR3 has 15 residues. The CDR3 is CASSYSTGANYGYTF. In DNA, the CDR3 is TGCGCCAGCAGCTACTCGACAGGGGCTAACTATGGCTACACCTTC.

The rearrangement joins TRBV4-3 to TRBJ1-4; no clear D. The V gene's germline CDR1 is LGHNA and CDR2 YSLEER. The CDR3 length is 15 residues. The V end lost 0 bases, the J end lost 5 bases, and 10 bases lay between the germline ends. CDR3 sequence (DNA): TGCGCCAGCAGCCAAGATCACAGACTAAATGAAAAACTGTTTTTT. It specifies CASSQDHRLNEKLFF.

The rearrangement uses TRBV28 and TRBJ2-5; 7 nucleotides align to TRBD2. The CDR3 is 14 amino acids. Germline V CDR1 and CDR2: MDHEN, SYDVKM. V lost 7 bases to trimming and J lost 5 bases; unmatched junction nucleotides: 10. The CDR3 DNA follows: TGTGCCAGCACCATCGGAGGAGCGGGGGAGACCCAGTACTTC. It is translated as CASTIGGAGETQYF.

The gene calls are TRBV2 and TRBJ1-1; D gene unclear. CDR1 and CDR2 (germline): SNHLY, FYNNEI. The CDR3 is 13 residues long. V was cut by 4 bases and J by 0 bases, with 6 bases left in between. The CDR3 region is CASSGDLNTEAFF. CDR3 bases: TGTGCCAGCAGTGGCGATTTGAACACTGAAGCTTTCTTT.

J is TRBJ2-7 and V is TRBV30, with 7 bases aligning to TRBD1. In germline, CDR1 is GTSNPN, CDR2 SVGIG (reference sequence). With V trimmed by 3 bases and J by 4 bases, 9 bases remained unmatched. This CDR3 has 14 residues. As DNA, the CDR3 is TGTGCCTGGAGAACCGGGACAGTTTTTTACGAGCAGTACTTC. Protein product: CAWRTGTVFYEQYF. The full variable domain, its missing parts supplied by reference TRBV30 and TRBJ2-7, is SQTIHQWPATLVQPVGSPLSLECTVEGTSNPNLYWYRQAAGRGLQLLFYSVGIGQISSEVPQNLSASRPQDRQFILSSKKLLLSDSGFYLCAWRTGTVFYEQYFGPGTRLTVT.

The chain recombines TRBV7-8 with TRBJ2-5; TRBD2 matches at 12 bases. The J segment lost 4 bases and the V segment lost 0 bases, leaving 3 bases of the junction unmatched. Germline CDR1 reads SGHVS; CDR2 reads FQNEAQ. This CDR3 spans 16 amino acids. Here the CDR3 reads CASSLASGLAGETQYF. The CDR3 DNA is TGTGCCAGCAGCTTAGCGTCGGGACTAGCGGGAGAGACCCAGTACTTC.

The CDR3 DNA reads as TGTGCCACCAGCACACAGGACGGAATATACTCTGGGGCCAACGTCCTGACTTTC. As protein: CATSTQDGIYSGANVLTF. The rearrangement uses TRBV15 and TRBJ2-6; possible D gene TRBD1, 5 bases. Trimming took 4 bases from V and 0 from J, leaving 16 bases between them. Germline V CDR1 and CDR2: LNHNV, YYDKDF (reference sequence). The CDR3 contains 18 residues.

The chain links TRBV19 to TRBJ2-1; a weak D match, TRBD2 (6 bases). From germline, CDR1 is LNHDA and CDR2 SQIVND (reference sequence). This CDR3 is built from 13 residues. Deletions cut 5 bases from V and 9 bases from J, with 14 bases between. CDR3 sequence: CASSGGGRREQFF. The CDR3 DNA reads as TGTGCCAGTAGTGGCGGAGGGAGGCGTGAGCAGTTCTTC.

The chain recombines TRBV19 with TRBJ1-2; 10 bases fit TRBD1. The V and J ends lost 1 base and 8 bases, in that order; junction bases with no gene match: 7. This CDR3 spans 15 amino acids. CDR1 is LNHDA and CDR2 is SQIVND in the germline V gene (reference sequence). This chain's CDR3 is CASSIGPGQGLGYTF. The CDR3 DNA reads TGTGCCAGTAGTATAGGTCCGGGACAGGGGTTGGGCTACACCTTC.

V is TRBV27 and J is TRBJ1-1, with D perhaps matching TRBD1 (6 bases). Germline assignment: CDR1 MNHEY and CDR2 SMNVEV (reference sequence). The CDR3 totals 16 residues. V was trimmed by 8 bases and J by 5 bases, leaving 24 bases between them. CDR3 in DNA: TGTGCCAGCTCAAAAATAGGGGGAAGTAAAGGGACTGAAGCTTTCTTT. It codes for CASSKIGGSKGTEAFF.

V usage is TRBV4-2 and J usage is TRBJ1-1, with D unresolved. V gave up 4 bases and J gave up 4 bases, with 13 bases separating them. The CDR3 has 14 residues. Germline V gene sequence: CDR1 LGHNA, CDR2 YNFKEQ. The CDR3 spells CASSPGGVLTEAFF. The CDR3 region has the DNA TGTGCCAGCAGCCCCGGCGGGGTCCTCACTGAAGCTTTCTTT.

This chain uses TRBV5-6 with TRBJ2-5; tentatively, D is TRBD1 (5 bases). The CDR3 sequence is 15 residues long. Trimming cost V 0 bases and J 1 base, with 10 bases left between them. Germline CDR1 reads SGHDT; CDR2 reads YYEEEE. This CDR3 is CASSLVQGLQETQYF. Here the CDR3 DNA reads TGTGCCAGCAGCTTGGTGCAGGGCCTCCAAGAGACCCAGTACTTC.

V and J are TRBV28 and TRBJ2-5; 10 bases fit TRBD2. Germline V lookup: CDR1 MDHEN, CDR2 SYDVKM. V shed 3 bases and J 4 bases; nucleotides not matched to a gene: 14. The CDR3 covers 18 residues. CDR3 DNA sequence: TGTGCCAGCAGTTTCCTCCCAACTAGCGGGGCCTCTGGAGAGACCCAGTACTTC. Amino acids: CASSFLPTSGASGETQYF.

This sequence joins TRBV6-5 and TRBJ1-2; 10 positions agree with TRBD1. CDR3 length: 14 residues. Germline V lookup: CDR1 MNHEY, CDR2 SVGAGI. V lost 7 bases, J lost 4 bases, and 6 bases stayed unmatched. The CDR3 loop reads CASTRGQGSYGYTF. DNA for the CDR3: TGTGCCAGCACCAGGGGACAGGGGAGCTATGGCTACACCTTC.

V is TRBV18 and J is TRBJ2-5, with 8 bases identical to TRBD1. Losses at the gene ends were 5 bases for V and 2 bases for J; bases not matched to a gene: 10. The germline gives CDR1 KGHSH, CDR2 LQKENI. The CDR3 has 16 amino acids. The CDR3 DNA follows: TGTGCCAGCTCATCCAGGACAGGGAGGTTTCAAGAGACCCAGTACTTC. This sequence encodes CASSSRTGRFQETQYF.

DNA of the CDR3: TGTGCCAGCAGCCAAACAGGGAGGGAGAAAGAGACCCAGTACTTC. It codes for CASSQTGREKETQYF. The chain couples TRBV7-2 to TRBJ2-5, with D tentatively TRBD2 (7 bases). In germline, CDR1 is SGHTA, CDR2 FQGNSA. The CDR3 totals 15 residues. V dropped 5 bases and J dropped 3 bases, with 16 bases sitting between them.

The gene calls are TRBV7-2 and TRBJ2-3; TRBD2 might be the D (6 bases). V lost 6 bases and J 1 base, leaving 14 bases between the germline ends. CDR3 length: 15 amino acids. Germline V gives CDR1 SGHTA, CDR2 FQGNSA. The CDR3 spells CASSTLGGGTDTQYF. CDR3 nucleotide sequence: TGTGCCAGCAGTACCCTTGGCGGGGGCACAGATACGCAGTATTTT.

The chain uses TRBV6-6 and TRBJ1-5; the D is unclear. CDR1 and CDR2 (germline): MNHNY, SVGAGI (reference sequence). This CDR3 spans 13 amino acids. V lost 6 bases and J lost 9, with 15 bases in between. CDR3 nucleotide sequence: TGTGCCAGCAGCCCGGATCCGCGGCGGCCCCAGCATTTT. This translates into CASSPDPRRPQHF.

The chain recombines TRBV5-4 with TRBJ2-5; 10 bases agree with TRBD1. The J call may be faulty, since TRBJ2-7 better matches the DNA end. The CDR3 loop spans 14 amino acids. Germline loops: CDR1 SGHNT, CDR2 YYREEE (reference sequence). The CDR3 nucleotides are TGTGCCAGCAGCCAGGGACAGGGGACCTACGAGCAGTACTTC. It encodes CASSQGQGTYEQYF.